The clone carrying this TCR beta chain was seen ten or more times. TCRdb re-analysed the 5' RACE reads in MiXCR, keeping a single row per CDR3 protein. The data contain nearly 80,000 distinct CDR3 sequences, over 10% of them singletons. The germline CDR1 and CDR2 sequences are MDHEN and SYDVKM. V lost 6 bases, J lost 6 bases, and 12 bases lay in between. The CDR3 has 13 residues. This sample stems from a study of early T cells in non-severe SARS-CoV-2 infection. This chain joins TRBV28 and TRBJ2-1, with D perhaps TRBD1 or TRBD2 (5 bases each). What was sequenced was whole blood. The TCR originated in an adult who was a healthcare worker with PCR-confirmed SARS-CoV-2 infection or an uninfected control (not recorded which). The CDR3 DNA reads TGTGCCAGCAGCAGTTTGGGACGCAATGAGCAGTTCTTC. Amino acid sequence: CASSSLGRNEQFF.